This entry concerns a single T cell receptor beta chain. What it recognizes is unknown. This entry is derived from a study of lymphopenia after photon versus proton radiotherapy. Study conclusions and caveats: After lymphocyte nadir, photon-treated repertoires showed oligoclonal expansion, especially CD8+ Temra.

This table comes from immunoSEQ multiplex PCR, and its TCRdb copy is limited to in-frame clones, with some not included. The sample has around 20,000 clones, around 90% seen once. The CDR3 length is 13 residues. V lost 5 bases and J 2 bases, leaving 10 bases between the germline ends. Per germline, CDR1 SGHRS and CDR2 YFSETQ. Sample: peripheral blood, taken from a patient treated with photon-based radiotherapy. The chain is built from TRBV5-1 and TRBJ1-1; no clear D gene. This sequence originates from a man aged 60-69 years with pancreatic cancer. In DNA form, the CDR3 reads TGCGCCAGCAGGCGAACAGAAAACACTGAAGCTTTCTTT. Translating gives CASRRTENTEAFF.